The 2 T cell receptor beta chains below were found in one sample sequenced in a study of cytomegalovirus exposure and HLA in healthy donors. Generated by immunoSEQ multiplex PCR, the TCRdb table keeps only in-frame clones and is missing some. The sample contains tens of thousands of clones, about 96% of which appear only once. What was sequenced was PBMCs. The receptors here all came from a man younger than 30 in good health and CMV-seronegative.

This clone was recorded only once. V gene TRBV25-1 combines with J gene TRBJ2-1, with D possibly matching TRBD2 (7 bases). CDR1 and CDR2 (germline): MGHDK, SYGVNS. Trimming stripped 5 bases from V and 7 bases from J, with 15 bases between. The CDR3 sequence is 14 residues long. The CDR3 protein is CASSLRGPLNEQFF. DNA of the CDR3: TGTGCCAGCAGTCTGCGGGGGCCCCTAAATGAGCAGTTCTTC.

The chain links TRBV11-3 to TRBJ2-7; tentative D call: TRBD2 (5 bases). The V gene's germline CDR1 is SGHNT and CDR2 YENEEA. V was pared by 0 bases and J by 7 bases, with 10 bases between. The CDR3 totals 13 residues. The CDR3 is CASSLDLSGEQYV. The CDR3, as DNA: TGTGCCAGCAGCTTAGATCTATCGGGGGAGCAGTACGTC.